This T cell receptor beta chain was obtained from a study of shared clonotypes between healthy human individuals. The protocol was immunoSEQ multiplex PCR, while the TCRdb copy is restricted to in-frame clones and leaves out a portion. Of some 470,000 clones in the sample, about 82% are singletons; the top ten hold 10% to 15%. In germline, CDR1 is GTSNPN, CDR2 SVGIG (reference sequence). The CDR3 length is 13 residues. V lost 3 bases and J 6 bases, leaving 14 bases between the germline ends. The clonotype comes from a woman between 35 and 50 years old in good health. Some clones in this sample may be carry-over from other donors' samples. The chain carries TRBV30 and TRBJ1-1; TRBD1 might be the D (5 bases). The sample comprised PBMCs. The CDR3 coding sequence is TGTGCCTGGAGCCCCAGGGTCTTCTCTGAAGCTTTCTTT. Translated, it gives CAWSPRVFSEAFF.